A single sample gave rise to the 4 T cell receptor beta chains below, sequenced in a study of Ad26.COV2.S vaccination and SARS-CoV-2 variants. TCRdb's copy holds only in-frame clones and misses some; the assay was immunoSEQ multiplex PCR. The data contain approximately 480,000 clones, around 85% of them singletons. Treatment meaning: 15 to 20 received Ad26.COV2.S at low or high dose, single or two shots; about 5 received placebo; per-sample allocation not given. Sampling took place 63 days after the first vaccine or placebo injection. The input for sequencing was peripheral blood, taken in a trial of Ad26.COV2.S vaccine versus placebo. Receptors originate from a person between 18 and 65 years old who received the Ad26.COV2.S COVID-19 vaccine or a placebo.

CDR3 amino acids: CASSYSAGGNYGYTF. The CDR3 DNA is TGTGCCAGCAGTTACTCAGCAGGGGGCAACTATGGCTACACCTTC. V gene TRBV6-5 combines with J gene TRBJ1-2; 8 positions match TRBD1. Germline CDR1 reads MNHEY; CDR2 reads SVGAGI. This CDR3 spans 15 amino acids. V lost 0 bases to trimming and J lost 2 bases; unmatched junction nucleotides: 2.

The rearrangement joins TRBV5-4 to TRBJ2-2; possibly TRBD2 for D (6 bases). There are 16 residues in the CDR3. The germline gives CDR1 SGHNT, CDR2 YYREEE (reference sequence). The V end lost 3 bases, the J end lost 8 bases, and 20 bases lay between the germline ends. The CDR3, as DNA: TGTGCCAGCAGCTCCGCGGCCCTAGCGCCCACTGGGGAGCTGTTTTTT. As protein: CASSSAALAPTGELFF.

In the case of this clone: Germline and junction disagree at one end, which may indicate a read error. The V and J genes are TRBV7-7 and TRBJ2-1; the match to TRBD2 covers 14 bases. This CDR3 contains 16 residues. Germline values: CDR1 SSHAT, CDR2 FNYEAQ (reference sequence). Here the CDR3 reads CASSLGTSGSNDEQFF. Written as DNA, the CDR3 is TGTGCTAGCAGCCTCGGGACTAGCGGGAGCAACGATGAGCAGTTCTTC.

The CDR3 nucleotides are TGTGCCAGCAGCCAACTTGGACTAGCGGAAGAGACCCAGTACTTC. It yields the protein CASSQLGLAEETQYF. The chain links TRBV5-4 to TRBJ2-5, with 10 bases that match TRBD2. CDR3 length: 15 residues. The V segment lost 4 bases and the J segment 3 bases; nucleotides outside the gene matches: 6. The germline CDR1 and CDR2 sequences are SGHNT and YYREEE (reference sequence).